Sequencing of this T cell receptor (beta chain) was carried out in a study of spatial heterogeneity in lung cancer. The overall study: Beta-chain sequences were consistently detected more often than alpha-chain sequences.

Every TCR cDNA molecule bore a unique molecular identifier. MiXCR was run by TCRdb on the 5' RACE reads, yielding one entry per CDR3 protein. The data contain roughly 38,000 distinct CDR3 sequences, roughly a tenth of them singletons. Germline CDR1 SGHVS, CDR2 FNYEAQ. The CDR3 consists of 16 residues. Trimming removed 5 bases from V and 1 base from J; junction bases left unmatched: 8. Described time point: blood at routine non-recurrence follow-up after resection. Material for sequencing was whole RNA from tumor, nontumor lung or frozen PBMC, left unsorted. This TCR was sampled from a female donor with early-stage non-small cell lung cancer. Here the sequenced sample was PBMCs, taken at follow-up. The chain links TRBV7-6 to TRBJ1-1, with 9 bases fitting TRBD1. The CDR3 protein is CASSPGTGSANTEAFF. DNA of the CDR3: TGTGCCAGCAGCCCCGGGACAGGGTCCGCGAACACTGAAGCTTTCTTT. Complete variable domain (other parts from reference TRBV7-6 and TRBJ1-1): GAGVSQSPRYKVTKRGQDVALRCDPISGHVSLYWYRQALGQGPEFLTYFNYEAQQDKSGLPNDRFSAERPEGSISTLTIQRTEQRDSAMYRCASSPGTGSANTEAFFGQGTRLTVV.